In its sample, the clone carrying this TCR beta chain was seen a few times. The antigen is undetermined. The sample comes from a study of T-cell memory formation after mild COVID-19. Study overall: TCR clusters largely stayed donor specific. Whole-study results and caveats: Certain responding clones were present in pre-infection memory, suggesting participation of cross-reactive memory. Day 15 to 85 contractors were CD4/CD8 balanced; later expanders leaned CD4+.

The TCR alpha and TCR beta cDNA libraries, bearing sample barcodes and UMIs, were generated by 5'RACE using constant-segment primers. TCRdb re-analysed the 5' RACE reads in MiXCR, keeping a single row per CDR3 protein. The sample comprises roughly 620,000 distinct CDR3 sequences, approximately 19% of which are singletons, and around 12% rests with the top ten. This clonotype originated in an adult woman who had mild COVID-19 (a few samples of this study predate the infection). Cell type and time point are not known. What was sequenced was PBMCs or a T cell subset sorted from them (not recorded which).

CDR3 sequence: CASSYKQPPFGEQFF. In nucleotides, the CDR3 is TGTGCCAGCAGTTACAAGCAGCCGCCCTTTGGTGAGCAGTTCTTC. The chain joins TRBV6-2 or TRBV6-3 to TRBJ2-1; the D is unclear. V dropped 2 bases and J dropped 9 bases, with 17 bases sitting between them. The CDR3 consists of 15 residues. Per the germline V gene, CDR1 is MNHEY and CDR2 is SVGEGT.